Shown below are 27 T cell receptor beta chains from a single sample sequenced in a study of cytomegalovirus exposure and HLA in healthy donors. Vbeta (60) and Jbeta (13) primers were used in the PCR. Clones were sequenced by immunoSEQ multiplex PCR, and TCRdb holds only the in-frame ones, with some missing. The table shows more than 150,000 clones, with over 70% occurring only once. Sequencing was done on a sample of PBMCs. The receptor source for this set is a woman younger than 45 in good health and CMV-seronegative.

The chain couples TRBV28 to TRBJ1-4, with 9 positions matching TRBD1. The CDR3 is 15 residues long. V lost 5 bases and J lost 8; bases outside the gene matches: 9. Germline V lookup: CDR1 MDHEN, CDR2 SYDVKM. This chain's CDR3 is CASSLTGGAGEKLFF. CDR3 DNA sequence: TGTGCCAGCAGTCTAACAGGGGGCGCTGGGGAAAAACTGTTTTTT. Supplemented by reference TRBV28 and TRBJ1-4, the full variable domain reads DVKVTQSSRYLVKRTGEKVFLECVQDMDHENMFWYRQDPGLGLRLIYFSYDVKMKEKGDIPEGYSVSREKKERFSLILESASTNQTSMYLCASSLTGGAGEKLFFGSGTQLSVL.

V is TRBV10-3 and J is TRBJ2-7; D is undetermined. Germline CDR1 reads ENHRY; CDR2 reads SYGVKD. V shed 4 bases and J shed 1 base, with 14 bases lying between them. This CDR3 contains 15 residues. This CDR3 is CAISGIEGRSYEQYF. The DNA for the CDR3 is TGTGCCATCAGTGGTATCGAAGGCAGGTCCTACGAGCAGTACTTC.

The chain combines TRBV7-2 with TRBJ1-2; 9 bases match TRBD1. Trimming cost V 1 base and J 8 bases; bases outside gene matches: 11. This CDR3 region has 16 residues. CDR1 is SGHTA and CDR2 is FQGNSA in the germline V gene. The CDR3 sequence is CASSLEPLGQGGGYTF. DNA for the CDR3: TGTGCCAGCAGCTTAGAGCCGCTGGGACAGGGAGGGGGCTACACCTTC.

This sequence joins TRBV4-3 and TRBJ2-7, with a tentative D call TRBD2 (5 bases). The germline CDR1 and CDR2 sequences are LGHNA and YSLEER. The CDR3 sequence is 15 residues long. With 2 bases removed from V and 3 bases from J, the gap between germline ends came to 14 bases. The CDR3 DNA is TGCGCCAGCAGCCAACGCCCGGGGTTCCTCTACGAGCAGTACTTC. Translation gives CASSQRPGFLYEQYF.

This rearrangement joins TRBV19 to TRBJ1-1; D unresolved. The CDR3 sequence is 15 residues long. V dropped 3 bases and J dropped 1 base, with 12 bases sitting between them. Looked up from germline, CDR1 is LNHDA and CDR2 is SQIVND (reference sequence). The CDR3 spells CASSMGAGPNTEAFF. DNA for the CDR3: TGTGCCAGTAGTATGGGAGCTGGCCCGAACACTGAAGCTTTCTTT.

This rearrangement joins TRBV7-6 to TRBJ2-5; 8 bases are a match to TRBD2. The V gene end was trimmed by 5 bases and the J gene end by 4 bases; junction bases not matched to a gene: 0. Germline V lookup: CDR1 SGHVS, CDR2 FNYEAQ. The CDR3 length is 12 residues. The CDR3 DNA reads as TGTGCCAGCAGCGGACTAGCAGAGACCCAGTACTTC. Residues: CASSGLAETQYF.

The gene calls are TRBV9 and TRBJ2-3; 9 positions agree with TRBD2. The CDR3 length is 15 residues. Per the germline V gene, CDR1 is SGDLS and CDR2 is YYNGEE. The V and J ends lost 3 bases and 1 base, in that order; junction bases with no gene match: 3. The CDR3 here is CASSDERGGTDTQYF. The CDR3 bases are TGTGCCAGCAGCGACGAGCGGGGGGGCACAGATACGCAGTATTTT.

The CDR3 DNA sequence: TGCGCCAGCAGCCATCGACAAGCGGGGGAGCCGTATGGCTACACCTTC. This sequence encodes CASSHRQAGEPYGYTF. The J gene is TRBJ1-2, the V gene TRBV4-1; TRBD1 is a possible D gene (5 bases). With 3 bases removed from V and 5 bases from J, the gap between germline ends came to 19 bases. CDR1 is MGHRA and CDR2 is YSYEKL in the germline V gene. The CDR3 length is 16 residues.

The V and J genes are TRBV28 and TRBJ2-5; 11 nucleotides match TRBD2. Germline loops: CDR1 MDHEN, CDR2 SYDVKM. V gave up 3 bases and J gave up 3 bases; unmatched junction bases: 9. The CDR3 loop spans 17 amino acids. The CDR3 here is CASSFYLPGLAEETQYF. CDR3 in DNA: TGTGCCAGCAGTTTCTATTTACCGGGACTAGCGGAAGAGACCCAGTACTTC.

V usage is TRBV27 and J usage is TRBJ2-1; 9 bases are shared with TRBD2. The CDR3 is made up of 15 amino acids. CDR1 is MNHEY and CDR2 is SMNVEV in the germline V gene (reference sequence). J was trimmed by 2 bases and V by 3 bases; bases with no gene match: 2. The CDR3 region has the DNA TGTGCCAGCAGTTTCAGCGGGGGGACCTACAATGAGCAGTTCTTC. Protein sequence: CASSFSGGTYNEQFF.

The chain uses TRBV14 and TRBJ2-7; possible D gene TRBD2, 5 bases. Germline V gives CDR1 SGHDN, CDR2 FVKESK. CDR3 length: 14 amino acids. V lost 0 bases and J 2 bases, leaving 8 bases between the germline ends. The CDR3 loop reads CASSQDRGTYEQYF. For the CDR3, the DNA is TGTGCCAGCAGCCAAGACCGGGGAACCTACGAGCAGTACTTC.

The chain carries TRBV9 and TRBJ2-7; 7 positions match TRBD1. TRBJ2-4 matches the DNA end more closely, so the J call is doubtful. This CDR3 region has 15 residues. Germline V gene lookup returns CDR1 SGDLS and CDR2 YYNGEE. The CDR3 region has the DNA TGTGCCAGCAGCGTAGGAGGGGACAGACTTACCATTCAGTACTTC. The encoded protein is CASSVGGDRLTIQYF.

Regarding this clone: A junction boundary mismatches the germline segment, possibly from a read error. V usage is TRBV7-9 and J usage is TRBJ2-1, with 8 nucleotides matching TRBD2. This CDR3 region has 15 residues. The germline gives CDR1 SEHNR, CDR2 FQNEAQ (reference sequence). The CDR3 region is CSSSLYGGGPYEQFF. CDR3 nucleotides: TGTTCCAGCAGCTTATACGGGGGGGGGCCGTATGAGCAGTTCTTC.

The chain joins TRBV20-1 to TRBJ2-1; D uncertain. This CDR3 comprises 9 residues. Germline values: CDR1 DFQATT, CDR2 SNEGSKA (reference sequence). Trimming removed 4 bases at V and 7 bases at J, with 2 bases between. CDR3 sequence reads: CSAINEQFF. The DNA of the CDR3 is TGCAGTGCTATAAATGAGCAGTTCTTC.

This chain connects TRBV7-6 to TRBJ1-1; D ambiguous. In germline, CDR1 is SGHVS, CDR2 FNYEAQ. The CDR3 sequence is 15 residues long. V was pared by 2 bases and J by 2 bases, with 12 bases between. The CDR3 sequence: CASSLSAEGNTEAFF. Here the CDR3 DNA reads TGTGCCAGCAGCTTATCGGCTGAGGGAAACACTGAAGCTTTCTTT.

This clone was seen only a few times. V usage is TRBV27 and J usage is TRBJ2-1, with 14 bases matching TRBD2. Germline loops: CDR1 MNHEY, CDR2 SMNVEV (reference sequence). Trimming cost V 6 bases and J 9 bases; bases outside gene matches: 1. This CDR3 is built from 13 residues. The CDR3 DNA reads TGTGCCAGCAGGGGACTAGCGGGAGTTGAGCAGTTCTTC. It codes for CASRGLAGVEQFF.

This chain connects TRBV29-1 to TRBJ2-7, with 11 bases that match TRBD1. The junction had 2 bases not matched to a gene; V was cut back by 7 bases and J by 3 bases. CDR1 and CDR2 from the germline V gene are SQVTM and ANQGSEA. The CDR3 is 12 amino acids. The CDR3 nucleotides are TGCAGCGGGGGACAGGGGGGCTACGAGCAGTACTTC. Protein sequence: CSGGQGGYEQYF.

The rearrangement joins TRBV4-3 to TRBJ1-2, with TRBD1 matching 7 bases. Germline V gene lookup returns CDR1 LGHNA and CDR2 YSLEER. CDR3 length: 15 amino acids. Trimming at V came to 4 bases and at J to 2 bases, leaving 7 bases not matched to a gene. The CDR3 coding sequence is TGCGCCAGCAGCCCAGGTACAGGGGCCAACTATGGCTACACCTTC. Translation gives CASSPGTGANYGYTF.

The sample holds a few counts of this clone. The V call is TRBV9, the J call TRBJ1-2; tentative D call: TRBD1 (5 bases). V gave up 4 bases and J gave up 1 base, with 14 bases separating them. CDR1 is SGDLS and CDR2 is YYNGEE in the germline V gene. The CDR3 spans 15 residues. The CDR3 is CASSPHSTVNYGYTF. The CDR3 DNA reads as TGTGCCAGCAGCCCTCACTCGACAGTTAACTATGGCTACACCTTC.

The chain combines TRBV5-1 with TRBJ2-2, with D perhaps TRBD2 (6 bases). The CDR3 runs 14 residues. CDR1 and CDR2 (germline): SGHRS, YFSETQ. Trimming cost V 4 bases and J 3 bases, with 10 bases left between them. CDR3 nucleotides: TGCGCCAGCAGCCCGGGACTGGACACCGGGGAGCTGTTTTTT. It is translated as CASSPGLDTGELFF.

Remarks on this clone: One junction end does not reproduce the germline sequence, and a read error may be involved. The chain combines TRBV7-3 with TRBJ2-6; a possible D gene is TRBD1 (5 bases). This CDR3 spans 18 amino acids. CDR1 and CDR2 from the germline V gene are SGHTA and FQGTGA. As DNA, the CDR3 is TGTGCCAGCAGCTTATCCGGGCCCCTTAGCTCTGGGGCCAACGGCCTGACTTTC. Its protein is CASSLSGPLSSGANGLTF.

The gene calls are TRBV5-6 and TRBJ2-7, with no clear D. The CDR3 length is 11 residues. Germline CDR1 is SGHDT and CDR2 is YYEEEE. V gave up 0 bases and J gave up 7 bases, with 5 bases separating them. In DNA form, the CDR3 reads TGTGCCAGCAGCTTGGCGGGTGAGCAGTACTTC. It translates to CASSLAGEQYF.

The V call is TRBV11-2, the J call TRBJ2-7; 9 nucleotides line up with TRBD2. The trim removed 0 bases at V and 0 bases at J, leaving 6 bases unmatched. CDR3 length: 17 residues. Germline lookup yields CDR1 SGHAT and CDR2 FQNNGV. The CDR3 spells CASSLDLFSGSSYEQYF. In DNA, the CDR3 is TGTGCCAGCAGCTTAGATCTATTTAGCGGGAGCTCCTACGAGCAGTACTTC.

The CDR3 DNA sequence: TGTGCCAGCAGCACAACTCAAGGGACTAGCGGGAACACCGGGGAGCTGTTTTTT. It is translated as CASSTTQGTSGNTGELFF. J is TRBJ2-2 and V is TRBV7-2, with 11 bases aligning to TRBD2. The ends lost 5 bases at V and 1 base at J; junction bases unmatched: 9. CDR1 is SGHTA, CDR2 FQGNSA, per germline. There are 18 residues in the CDR3.

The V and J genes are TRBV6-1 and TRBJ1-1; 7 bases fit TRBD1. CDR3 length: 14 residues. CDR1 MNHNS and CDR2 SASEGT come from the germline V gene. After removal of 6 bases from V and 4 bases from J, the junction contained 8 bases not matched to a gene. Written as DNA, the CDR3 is TGTGCCAGCAGAATGGGACAGCTCAGCACTGAAGCTTTCTTT. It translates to CASRMGQLSTEAFF.

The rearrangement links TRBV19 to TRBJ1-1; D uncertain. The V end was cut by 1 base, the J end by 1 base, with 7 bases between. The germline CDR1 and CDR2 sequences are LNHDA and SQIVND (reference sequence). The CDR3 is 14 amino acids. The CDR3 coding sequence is TGTGCCAGTAGTATAGCAGCAGGGAACACTGAAGCTTTCTTT. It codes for CASSIAAGNTEAFF.

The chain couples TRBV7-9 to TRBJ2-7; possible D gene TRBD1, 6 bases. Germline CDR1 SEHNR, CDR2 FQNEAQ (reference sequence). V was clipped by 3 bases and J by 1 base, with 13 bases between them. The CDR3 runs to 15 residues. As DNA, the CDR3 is TGTGCCAGCAGCTTCGGGGTTCAGGGGTCCTACGAGCAGTACTTC. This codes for CASSFGVQGSYEQYF.